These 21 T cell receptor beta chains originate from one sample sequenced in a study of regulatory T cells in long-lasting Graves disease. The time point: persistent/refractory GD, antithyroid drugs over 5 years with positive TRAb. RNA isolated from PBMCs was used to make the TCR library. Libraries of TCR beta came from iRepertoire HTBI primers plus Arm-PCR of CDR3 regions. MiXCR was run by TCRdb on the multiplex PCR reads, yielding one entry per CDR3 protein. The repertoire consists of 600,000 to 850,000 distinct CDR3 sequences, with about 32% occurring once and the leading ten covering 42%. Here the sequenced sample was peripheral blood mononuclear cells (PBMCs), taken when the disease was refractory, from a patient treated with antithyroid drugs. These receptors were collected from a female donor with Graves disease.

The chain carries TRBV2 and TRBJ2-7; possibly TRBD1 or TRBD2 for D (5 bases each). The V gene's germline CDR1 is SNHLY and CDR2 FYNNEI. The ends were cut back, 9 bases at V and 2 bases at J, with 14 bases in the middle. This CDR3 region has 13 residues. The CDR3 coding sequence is TGTGCCAGTCAAAGTGGGGGTACCTACGAGCAGTACTTC. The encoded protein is CASQSGGTYEQYF.

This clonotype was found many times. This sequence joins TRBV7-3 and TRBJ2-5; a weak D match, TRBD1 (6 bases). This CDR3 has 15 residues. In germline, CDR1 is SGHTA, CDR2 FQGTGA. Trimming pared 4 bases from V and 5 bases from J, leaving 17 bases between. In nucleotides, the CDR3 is TGTGCCAGCAGCTCTACAGGGTCATGGACGGAGACCCAGTACTTC. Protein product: CASSSTGSWTETQYF.

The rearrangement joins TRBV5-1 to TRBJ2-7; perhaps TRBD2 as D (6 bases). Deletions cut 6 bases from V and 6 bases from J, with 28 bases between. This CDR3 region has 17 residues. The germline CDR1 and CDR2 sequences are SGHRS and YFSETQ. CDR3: CASTSGGAGAGLLEQYF. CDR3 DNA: TGCGCCAGCACCTCCGGCGGGGCGGGTGCGGGGCTCCTCGAGCAGTACTTC.

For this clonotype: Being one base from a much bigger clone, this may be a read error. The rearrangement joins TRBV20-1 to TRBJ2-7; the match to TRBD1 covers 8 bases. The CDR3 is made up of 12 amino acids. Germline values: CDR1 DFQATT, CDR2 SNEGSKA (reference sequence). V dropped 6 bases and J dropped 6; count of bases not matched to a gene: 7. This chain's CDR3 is CSAPTTGAEQYF. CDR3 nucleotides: TGCAGTGCCCCCACGACAGGGGCCGAGCAGTACTTC.

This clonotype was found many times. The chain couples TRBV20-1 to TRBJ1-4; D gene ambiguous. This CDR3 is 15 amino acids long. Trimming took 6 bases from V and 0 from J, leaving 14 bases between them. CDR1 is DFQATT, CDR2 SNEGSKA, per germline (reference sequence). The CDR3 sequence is CSAAPTTATNEKLFF. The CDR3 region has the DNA TGCAGTGCCGCTCCGACGACGGCAACTAATGAAAAACTGTTTTTT.

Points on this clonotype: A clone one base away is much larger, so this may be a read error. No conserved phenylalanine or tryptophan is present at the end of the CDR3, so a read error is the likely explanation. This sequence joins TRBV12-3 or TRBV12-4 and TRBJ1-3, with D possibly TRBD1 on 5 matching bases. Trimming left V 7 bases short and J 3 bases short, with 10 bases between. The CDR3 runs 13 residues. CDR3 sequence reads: CASTSGYGNTIYL. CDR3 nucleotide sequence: TGTGCCAGCACCTCAGGGTATGGAAACACCATATATCTT.

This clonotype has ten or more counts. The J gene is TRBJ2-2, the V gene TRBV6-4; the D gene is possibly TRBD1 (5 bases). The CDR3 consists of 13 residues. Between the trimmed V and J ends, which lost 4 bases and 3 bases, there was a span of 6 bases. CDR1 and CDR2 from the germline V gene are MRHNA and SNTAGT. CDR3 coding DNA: TGTGCCAGCAGTGCCAGGGACACCGGGGAGCTGTTTTTT. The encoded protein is CASSARDTGELFF.

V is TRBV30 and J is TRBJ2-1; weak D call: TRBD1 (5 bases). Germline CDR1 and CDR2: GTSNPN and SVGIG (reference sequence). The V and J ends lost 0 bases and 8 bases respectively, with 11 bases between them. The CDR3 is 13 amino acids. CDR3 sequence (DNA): TGTGCCTGGAGTGTACTCAGGGCACATGAGCAGTTCTTC. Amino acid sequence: CAWSVLRAHEQFF.

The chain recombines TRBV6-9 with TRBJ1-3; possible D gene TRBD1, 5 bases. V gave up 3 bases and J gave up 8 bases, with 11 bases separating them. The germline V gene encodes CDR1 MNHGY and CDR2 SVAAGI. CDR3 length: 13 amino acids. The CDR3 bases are TGTGCCAGCAGTTACGTCCTAGGGGACACCATATATTTT. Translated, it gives CASSYVLGDTIYF.

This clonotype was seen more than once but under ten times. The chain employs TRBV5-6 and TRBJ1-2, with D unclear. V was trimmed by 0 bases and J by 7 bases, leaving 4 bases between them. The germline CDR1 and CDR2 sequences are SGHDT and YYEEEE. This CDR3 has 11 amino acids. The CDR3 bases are TGTGCCAGCAGCTTGGCTCTTGGCTACACCTTC. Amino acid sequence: CASSLALGYTF.

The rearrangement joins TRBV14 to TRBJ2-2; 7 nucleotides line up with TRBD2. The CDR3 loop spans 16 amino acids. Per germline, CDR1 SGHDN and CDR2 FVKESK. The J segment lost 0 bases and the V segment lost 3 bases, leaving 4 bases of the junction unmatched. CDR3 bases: TGTGCCAGCAGCCACCTAGCGGCGACGAACACCGGGGAGCTGTTTTTT. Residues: CASSHLAATNTGELFF.

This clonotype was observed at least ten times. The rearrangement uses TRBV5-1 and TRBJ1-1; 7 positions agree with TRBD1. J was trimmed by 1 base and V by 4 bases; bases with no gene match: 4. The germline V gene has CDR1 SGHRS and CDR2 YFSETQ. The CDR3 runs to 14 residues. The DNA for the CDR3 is TGCGCCAGCAGCAGCTCAGGGGGGAACACTGAAGCTTTCTTT. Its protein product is CASSSSGGNTEAFF.

CDR3 DNA: TGTGCCAGTAGTGGGACGGCGTTAGCCTACGAGCAGTACTTC. Translating it yields CASSGTALAYEQYF. The chain joins TRBV19 to TRBJ2-7; tentatively, D is TRBD1 or TRBD2 (5 bases each). The CDR3 has 14 amino acids. The ends were cut back, 5 bases at V and 2 bases at J, with 13 bases in the middle. CDR1 LNHDA and CDR2 SQIVND come from the germline V gene (reference sequence).

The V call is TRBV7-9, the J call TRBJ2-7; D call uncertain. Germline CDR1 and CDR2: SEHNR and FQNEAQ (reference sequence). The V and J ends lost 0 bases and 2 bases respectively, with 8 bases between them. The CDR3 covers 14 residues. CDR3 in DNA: TGTGCCAGCAGCTTAGCGGGCAAGGCCTACGAGCAGTACTTC. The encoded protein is CASSLAGKAYEQYF.

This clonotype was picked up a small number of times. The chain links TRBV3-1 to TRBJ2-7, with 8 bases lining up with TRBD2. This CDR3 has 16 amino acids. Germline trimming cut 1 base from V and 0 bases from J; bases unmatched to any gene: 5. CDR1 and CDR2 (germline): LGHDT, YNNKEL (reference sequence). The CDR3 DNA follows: TGTGCCAGCAGCCAAGGGTTAGCGGGAAGCTCCTACGAGCAGTACTTC. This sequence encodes CASSQGLAGSSYEQYF.

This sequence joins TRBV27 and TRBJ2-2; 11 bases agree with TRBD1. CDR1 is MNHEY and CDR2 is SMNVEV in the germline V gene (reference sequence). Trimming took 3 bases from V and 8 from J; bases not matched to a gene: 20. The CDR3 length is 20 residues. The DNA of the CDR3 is TGTGCCAGCAGTTTTGCTGCGAGAACCGGGACAGGGGGGGTTAATGGGGAGCTGTTTTTT. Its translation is CASSFAARTGTGGVNGELFF.

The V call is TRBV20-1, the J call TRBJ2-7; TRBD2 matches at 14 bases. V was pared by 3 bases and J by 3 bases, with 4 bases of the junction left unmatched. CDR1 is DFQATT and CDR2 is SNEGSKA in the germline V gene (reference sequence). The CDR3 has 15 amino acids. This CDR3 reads CSASGGLAGVYEQYF. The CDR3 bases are TGCAGTGCTAGTGGGGGACTAGCGGGAGTCTACGAGCAGTACTTC.

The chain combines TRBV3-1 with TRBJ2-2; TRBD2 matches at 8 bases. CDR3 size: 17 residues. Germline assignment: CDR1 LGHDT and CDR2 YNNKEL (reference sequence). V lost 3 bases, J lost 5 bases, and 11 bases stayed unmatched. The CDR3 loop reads CASSQVLAGKGTGELFF. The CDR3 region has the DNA TGTGCCAGCAGCCAGGTCTTAGCGGGGAAGGGGACCGGGGAGCTGTTTTTT.

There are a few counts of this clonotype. The CDR3 sequence is CASSLYRYEKLFF. For the CDR3, the DNA is TGTGCCAGCAGTTTATACAGATATGAAAAACTGTTTTTT. The V call is TRBV12-3 or TRBV12-4, the J call TRBJ1-4; D gene uncertain. The CDR3 loop spans 13 amino acids. Trimming removed 2 bases from V and 6 bases from J, with 7 bases in between.

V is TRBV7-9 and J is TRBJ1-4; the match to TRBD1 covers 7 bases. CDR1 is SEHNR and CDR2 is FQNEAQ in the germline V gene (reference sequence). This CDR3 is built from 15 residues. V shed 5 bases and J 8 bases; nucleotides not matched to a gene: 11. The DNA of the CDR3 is TGTGCCAGCAGCGCAAGGGGGCAGCACATCGAAAAACTGTTTTTT. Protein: CASSARGQHIEKLFF.

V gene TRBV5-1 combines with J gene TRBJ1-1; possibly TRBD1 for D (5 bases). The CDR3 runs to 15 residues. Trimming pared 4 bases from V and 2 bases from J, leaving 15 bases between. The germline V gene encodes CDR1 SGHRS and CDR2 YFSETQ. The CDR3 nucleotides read TGCGCCAGCAGCCAGGGACCTCGGGGCAACACTGAAGCTTTCTTT. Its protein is CASSQGPRGNTEAFF.